These T cell receptor beta chains were read from a single sample in a study of T cell repertoires in cytomegalovirus infection. TCRdb fed the reads into MiXCR, producing one record per CDR3 protein. The sample has around 570,000 distinct CDR3 sequences, 40% seen once; the top ten hold 48%. Antigen specificity for these receptors is unknown. The source was cultured PBMCs, collected from culture after CMV antigen stimulation. The receptors derive from a human donor in good health (CMV status not recorded). Some clones in this sample may be carry-over from other donors' samples. Each CDR3 is given with its conserved first and last residue. D genes are given only for firm matches. Where a row states a size, it is once, few, many or the class of an expanded clone; other rows omit it.

>TRBJ2-5|TRBD2|TRBV6-2/TRBV6-3|NA
CASSIPSNIGGGYGETQYF
TGTGCCAGCAGCATACCCTCGAATATCGGCGGGGGGTATGGCGAGACCCAGTACTTC
>TRBJ2-7|TRBD1|TRBV4-1|few
CASSQYLPTWTGGSSYEQYF
TGCGCCAGCAGCCAATACTTACCTACCTGGACAGGTGGAAGCTCCTACGAGCAGTACTTC
>TRBJ2-5|NA|TRBV7-2|NA
CASSLDPSRGTQYF
TGTGCCAGCAGCTTAGACCCCTCGCGAGGGACCCAGTACTTC
>TRBJ2-3|NA|TRBV7-2|NA
CASILQTDTQYF
TGTGCCAGCATCCTTCAGACAGATACGCAGTATTTT
>TRBJ1-5|TRBD1|TRBV29-1|NA
CSVGQGQGQPQHF
TGCAGCGTCGGACAGGGGCAAGGTCAGCCCCAGCATTTT
>TRBJ1-2|TRBD1|TRBV7-8|NA
CASSLNRQGGYTF
TGTGCCAGCAGCTTAAACAGACAGGGTGGCTACACCTTC
>TRBJ1-6|NA|TRBV12-3/TRBV12-4|few
CASSFVGGGLPLHF
TGTGCCAGCAGTTTTGTGGGGGGGGGATTACCCCTCCACTTT
>TRBJ1-2|NA|TRBV5-4|NA
CASSADPGGYTF
TGTGCCAGCAGCGCGGACCCCGGTGGCTACACCTTC
>TRBJ2-3|TRBD2|TRBV12-3/TRBV12-4|few
CASSLRGSGGSDTQYF
TGTGCCAGCAGTTTAAGGGGTAGCGGGGGATCAGATACGCAGTATTTT
>TRBJ1-1|TRBD1|TRBV7-2|many
CASSTGGSYTEAFF
TGTGCCAGCAGCACAGGGGGTTCGTACACTGAAGCTTTCTTT
>TRBJ2-5|TRBD1|TRBV11-1|NA
CASRKQGARGETQYF
TGTGCCAGCAGAAAACAGGGGGCGAGAGGGGAGACCCAGTACTTC
>TRBJ2-7|TRBD2|TRBV10-3|NA
CAISKTSGRTYEQYF
TGTGCCATCAGCAAAACTAGCGGGAGGACCTACGAGCAGTACTTC
>TRBJ2-7|NA|TRBV7-2|many
CASSPGIYEQYF
TGTGCCAGCAGCCCCGGAATCTACGAGCAGTACTTC
>TRBJ2-5|NA|TRBV12-3/TRBV12-4|NA
CASSLAIVGQETQYF
TGTGCCAGCAGTTTAGCGATTGTGGGCCAAGAGACCCAGTACTTC
>TRBJ2-2|TRBD1|TRBV19|NA
CASSPRRDRVITGELFF
TGTGCCAGTAGTCCCAGGCGGGACAGGGTCATCACCGGGGAGCTGTTTTTT
>TRBJ2-1|NA|TRBV12-3/TRBV12-4|many
CASSLGGDEQFF
TGTGCCAGCAGTTTAGGGGGTGATGAGCAGTTCTTC
>TRBJ1-2|NA|TRBV12-3/TRBV12-4|few
CASTRTGGPRGYTF
TGTGCCAGCACCCGCACTGGAGGGCCACGGGGCTACACCTTC
>TRBJ2-7|TRBD1|TRBV29-1|NA
CSVATGGPLDEQYF
TGCAGCGTTGCCACAGGGGGCCCACTCGACGAGCAGTACTTC
>TRBJ1-1|TRBD1|TRBV10-3|few
CAISESRDSQAFF
TGTGCCATCAGTGAGTCCAGGGACAGTCAAGCTTTCTTT
>TRBJ2-1|NA|TRBV28|NA
CASTLHPGSSYNEQFF
TGTGCCAGCACCCTACATCCTGGGTCGTCCTACAATGAGCAGTTCTTC
>TRBJ2-1|NA|TRBV7-2|NA
CASSSLTGRDEQFF
TGTGCCAGCAGCTCACTGACAGGGAGGGATGAGCAGTTCTTC
>TRBJ2-2|NA|TRBV7-7|NA
CASTNWGVGELFF
TGTGCCAGCACCAATTGGGGGGTCGGGGAGCTGTTTTTT
>TRBJ2-1|NA|TRBV4-1|few
CASSARDTYNEQFF
TGCGCCAGCAGCGCTCGGGACACTTACAATGAGCAGTTCTTC
>TRBJ2-3|TRBD2|TRBV5-1|NA
CASSLSLPSGGRDTQYF
TGCGCCAGCAGCTTGTCGTTACCTAGCGGGGGCCGAGATACGCAGTATTTT
>TRBJ2-5|NA|TRBV5-4|NA
CASSLNTPQETQYF
TGTGCCAGCAGCTTAAACACTCCTCAAGAGACCCAGTACTTC
>TRBJ2-3|TRBD2|TRBV7-2|few
CASSFSAGGRADTQYF
TGTGCCAGCAGCTTTTCAGCGGGGGGGCGCGCAGATACGCAGTATTTT
>TRBJ2-7|NA|TRBV7-2|NA
CASSLAVTPDEQYF
TGTGCCAGCAGCTTAGCGGTCACCCCTGACGAGCAGTACTTC
>TRBJ2-3|TRBD2|TRBV4-2|few
CASSQTASGGEPTDTQYF
TGTGCCAGCAGCCAGACCGCTAGCGGGGGAGAACCCACAGATACGCAGTATTTT
>TRBJ2-2|NA|TRBV7-2|few
CASSQGWAAGELFF
TGTGCCAGCAGCCAAGGGTGGGCCGCCGGGGAGCTGTTTTTT
>TRBJ2-1|NA|TRBV4-1|NA
CASSQETSYNEQFF
TGCGCCAGCAGCCAAGAGACCTCCTACAATGAGCAGTTCTTC
>TRBJ2-1|TRBD2|TRBV12-3/TRBV12-4|few
CASSSGLPSGEQFF
TGTGCCAGCAGTTCGGGACTACCTTCGGGAGAGCAGTTCTTC